Shown below are 29 T cell receptor beta chains from a single sample sequenced in a study of technical replicates of blood from several donors. Clones were read by immunoSEQ multiplex PCR, and TCRdb kept only the in-frame ones, dropping some. The sample shows about 73,000 clones, 93% of them seen only once. Input material: T cells isolated from PBMCs. The receptors shown here come from a human donor in good health.

The gene calls are TRBV29-1 and TRBJ1-2; maybe TRBD1 (6 bases). There are 14 residues in the CDR3. Between the trimmed V and J ends, which lost 4 bases and 1 base, there was a span of 13 bases. CDR1 is SQVTM and CDR2 is ANQGSEA in the germline V gene. This chain's CDR3 is CSVVAGEFNYGYTF. The DNA of the CDR3 is TGCAGCGTTGTGGCAGGGGAGTTTAACTATGGCTACACCTTC.

The chain employs TRBV5-6 and TRBJ2-7; D is uncertain. The CDR3 runs to 14 residues. Trimming took off 4 bases at V and 10 bases at J, with 21 bases between the two ends. The germline gives CDR1 SGHDT, CDR2 YYEEEE. CDR3: CASSRPARPTRQYF. The CDR3 nucleotides are TGTGCCAGCAGCCGGCCAGCGAGGCCTACACGTCAGTACTTC. Complete variable domain (other parts from reference TRBV5-6 and TRBJ2-7): DAGVTQSPTHLIKTRGQQVTLRCSPKSGHDTVSWYQQALGQGPQFIFQYYEEEERQRGNFPDRFSGHQFPNYSSELNVNALLLGDSALYLCASSRPARPTRQYFGPGTRLTVT.

The chain links TRBV7-9 to TRBJ2-7; 8 bases are a match to TRBD2. The germline V gene has CDR1 SEHNR and CDR2 FQNEAQ (reference sequence). The CDR3 totals 15 residues. V trimming: 2 bases; J trimming: 6 bases; junction bases outside the gene matches: 9. The CDR3 DNA reads as TGTGCCAGCAGCTTAAGGCGGGGGGACTACGGCGAGCAGTACTTC. Encoded protein: CASSLRRGDYGEQYF.

The chain combines TRBV5-1 with TRBJ2-5; D is perhaps TRBD2 (5 bases). Germline V lookup: CDR1 SGHRS, CDR2 YFSETQ. This CDR3 is 13 amino acids long. V lost 0 bases to trimming and J lost 5 bases, with 8 bases between them. The CDR3: CASSLGPGETQYF. CDR3 bases: TGCGCCAGCAGCTTGGGACCGGGGGAGACCCAGTACTTC.

The chain's CDR3 is CASIRPGSQTQYF. DNA of the CDR3: TGTGCCAGCATTCGTCCGGGGAGCCAGACCCAGTACTTC. The rearrangement joins TRBV7-6 to TRBJ2-5; D perhaps matches TRBD2 (5 bases). Germline assignment: CDR1 SGHVS and CDR2 FNYEAQ. The CDR3 is 13 amino acids. V lost 7 bases and J lost 6, with 15 bases in between.

This clone was seen a single time. The V call is TRBV5-1, the J call TRBJ2-2; D possibly corresponds to TRBD1 (6 bases). CDR3 length: 15 amino acids. Germline-derived CDR1 and CDR2 are SGHRS and YFSETQ. The V and J ends lost 1 base and 0 bases respectively, with 7 bases between them. The CDR3 DNA sequence: TGCGCCAGCAGCTTGACAGGGCCGAACACCGGGGAGCTGTTTTTT. Translation gives CASSLTGPNTGELFF.

This chain connects TRBV9 to TRBJ1-1; D gene ambiguous. The CDR3 is made up of 14 amino acids. CDR1 is SGDLS and CDR2 is YYNGEE in the germline V gene. V lost 2 bases to trimming and J lost 1 base, with 9 bases between them. The CDR3 here is CASSVYAENTEAFF. The CDR3 DNA reads as TGTGCCAGCAGCGTTTATGCGGAGAACACTGAAGCTTTCTTT.

This clone was seen just once. The chain has TRBV27 and TRBJ1-6, with no clear D. V was cut by 0 bases and J by 7 bases, with 13 bases left in between. CDR1 MNHEY and CDR2 SMNVEV come from the germline V gene (reference sequence). There are 16 residues in the CDR3. The DNA for the CDR3 is TGTGCCAGCAGTTTATCGATTCGGGTTCCCAATTCACCCCTCCACTTT. This gives the protein CASSLSIRVPNSPLHF.

The chain carries TRBV7-9 and TRBJ2-1; weak D call: TRBD2 (5 bases). The germline gives CDR1 SEHNR, CDR2 FQNEAQ (reference sequence). The CDR3 loop spans 16 amino acids. V was clipped by 4 bases and J by 0 bases, with 13 bases between them. The CDR3 here is CASSSVGGPSYNEQFF. The CDR3 coding sequence is TGTGCCAGCAGCTCCGTTGGAGGCCCCTCCTACAATGAGCAGTTCTTC.

The gene calls are TRBV7-8 and TRBJ2-5; 9 bases fit TRBD2. The CDR3 totals 15 residues. V was pared by 1 base and J by 5 bases, with 5 bases of the junction left unmatched. Germline-derived CDR1 and CDR2 are SGHVS and FQNEAQ. This CDR3 reads CASSLVAGAGETQYF. In DNA form, the CDR3 reads TGTGCCAGCAGCTTAGTAGCGGGAGCGGGGGAGACCCAGTACTTC.

The chain has TRBV27 and TRBJ1-2; 8 bases match TRBD1. This CDR3 contains 16 residues. Germline CDR1 and CDR2: MNHEY and SMNVEV (reference sequence). V lost 6 bases, J lost 5 bases, and 14 bases stayed unmatched. CDR3 loop: CASRSTGTGGKYGYTF. The DNA of the CDR3 is TGTGCCAGCAGATCGACCGGGACAGGTGGCAAATATGGCTACACCTTC.

V and J are TRBV5-1 and TRBJ2-3; 8 positions match TRBD1. Germline CDR1 is SGHRS and CDR2 is YFSETQ. The CDR3 is made up of 15 amino acids. The trim removed 4 bases at V and 4 bases at J, leaving 8 bases unmatched. The DNA of the CDR3 is TGCGCCAGCAGCAAGAGGACAGGGATGGCAGATACGCAGTATTTT. This translates into CASSKRTGMADTQYF.

The chain couples TRBV11-3 to TRBJ1-3; D ambiguous. Germline CDR1 reads SGHNT; CDR2 reads YENEEA. The CDR3 is 14 amino acids. V lost 1 base to trimming and J lost 2 bases, with 6 bases between them. CDR3 loop: CASSLAGAGNTIYF. The CDR3 bases are TGTGCCAGCAGCTTAGCCGGGGCTGGAAACACCATATATTTT.

This chain links TRBV28 with TRBJ2-7; TRBD2 matches at 9 bases. CDR1 MDHEN and CDR2 SYDVKM come from the germline V gene. The CDR3 spans 14 residues. Trimming removed 2 bases from V and 9 bases from J; junction bases left unmatched: 8. The CDR3 sequence is CASSLAGGGGGQYF. DNA for the CDR3: TGTGCCAGCAGTTTAGCGGGGGGGGGTGGTGGGCAGTACTTC.

V gene TRBV20-1 combines with J gene TRBJ1-5; D is possibly TRBD1 (5 bases). CDR3 length equals 11 residues. Trimming cost V 6 bases and J 9 bases, with 12 bases left between them. Germline assignment: CDR1 DFQATT and CDR2 SNEGSKA (reference sequence). The DNA for the CDR3 is TGCAGTGCAGGAACTGGGGCGCCCCAGCATTTT. Its protein product is CSAGTGAPQHF.

This rearrangement joins TRBV7-3 to TRBJ1-2, with TRBD1 matching 8 bases. There are 15 residues in the CDR3. V lost 5 bases and J lost 3; bases outside the gene matches: 8. Per germline, CDR1 SGHTA and CDR2 FQGTGA. The CDR3 reads CASSTSGGAHYGYTF. The DNA for the CDR3 is TGTGCCAGCAGCACATCAGGGGGCGCACACTATGGCTACACCTTC.

The rearrangement links TRBV18 to TRBJ1-3; 10 nucleotides agree with TRBD1. Germline V gene sequence: CDR1 KGHSH, CDR2 LQKENI. The length of the CDR3 is 17 residues. With 3 bases clipped from V and 0 bases from J, the junction kept 5 bases outside the gene matches. The CDR3 nucleotides read TGTGCCAGCTCACCGACCGGGACAGGGGTCTCTGGAAACACCATATATTTT. It is translated as CASSPTGTGVSGNTIYF.

The chain is built from TRBV7-9 and TRBJ2-3, with 7 bases fitting TRBD2. This CDR3 comprises 15 residues. Germline CDR1 reads SEHNR; CDR2 reads FQNEAQ (reference sequence). After removal of 1 base from V and 1 base from J, the junction contained 2 bases not matched to a gene. CDR3 sequence (DNA): TGTGCCAGCAGCTTAGTCCGGGAGGGCACAGATACGCAGTATTTT. Its protein product is CASSLVREGTDTQYF.

This clone has more than one count but fewer than ten. The chain carries TRBV7-8 and TRBJ2-5; 7 bases are shared with TRBD2. CDR1 and CDR2 (germline): SGHVS, FQNEAQ. The CDR3 is 14 amino acids. Trimming took 5 bases from V and 5 from J; bases not matched to a gene: 8. This CDR3 reads CASSHQFGRETQYF. The CDR3, as DNA: TGTGCCAGCAGCCACCAATTCGGGAGGGAGACCCAGTACTTC.

This clone was seen more than once but under ten times. CDR3 nucleotide sequence: TGTGCCAGCAGCGTAGAGGAGGGTAGCACCTTC. Translation: CASSVEEGSTF. This sequence joins TRBV9 and TRBJ1-2, with D hard to call. V was cut by 0 bases and J by 13 bases, with 10 bases left in between. Per the germline V gene, CDR1 is SGDLS and CDR2 is YYNGEE. The CDR3 contains 11 residues.

J is TRBJ1-2 and V is TRBV11-3; TRBD1 agrees at 12 bases. The length of the CDR3 is 18 residues. CDR1 is SGHNT, CDR2 YENEEA, per germline. J gave up 4 bases and V 3 bases, and 12 bases lay outside the gene matches. This CDR3 is CASSFLGPGQGARYGYTF. CDR3 in DNA: TGTGCCAGCAGCTTCTTGGGGCCGGGACAGGGGGCGCGCTATGGCTACACCTTC.

The chain couples TRBV2 to TRBJ2-6, with 11 bases identical to TRBD1. Germline CDR1 is SNHLY and CDR2 is FYNNEI. This CDR3 contains 20 residues. After removal of 8 bases from V and 0 bases from J, the junction contained 15 bases not matched to a gene. The CDR3 spells CASEGRTGGSDHSGANVLTF. The CDR3 DNA is TGTGCCAGCGAAGGGAGGACAGGGGGCTCGGACCACTCTGGGGCCAACGTCCTGACTTTC.

The gene calls are TRBV5-1 and TRBJ1-2; D is perhaps TRBD1 (6 bases). CDR1 and CDR2 (germline): SGHRS, YFSETQ. Trimming removed 3 bases at V and 8 bases at J, with 14 bases between. The CDR3 is 13 amino acids. Here the CDR3 reads CASSSSGGHGYTF. CDR3 nucleotide sequence: TGCGCCAGCAGCTCGTCCGGGGGGCACGGCTACACCTTC.

This chain uses TRBV5-1 with TRBJ1-3, with 11 bases aligning to TRBD1. From germline, CDR1 is SGHRS and CDR2 YFSETQ. The CDR3 runs to 15 residues. V dropped 4 bases and J dropped 4; count of bases not matched to a gene: 4. The DNA of the CDR3 is TGCGCCAGCAGCCTAAGGACAGGGGGCGGAAACACCATATATTTT. The encoded protein is CASSLRTGGGNTIYF.

The chain links TRBV28 to TRBJ2-7; maybe TRBD2 (6 bases). Germline V gene sequence: CDR1 MDHEN, CDR2 SYDVKM. Trimming removed 2 bases at V and 8 bases at J, with 16 bases between. The length of the CDR3 is 14 residues. The CDR3 sequence is CASSLPSRRDQQYF. The DNA for the CDR3 is TGTGCCAGCAGTTTACCCTCGAGGAGGGATCAGCAGTACTTC.

The V and J genes are TRBV2 and TRBJ2-1, with D possibly TRBD1 on 6 matching bases. Trimming removed 5 bases from V and 6 bases from J, with 8 bases in between. Germline loops: CDR1 SNHLY, CDR2 FYNNEI. The CDR3 covers 12 residues. CDR3 region: CASSTGPNEQFF. CDR3 DNA sequence: TGTGCCAGCAGTACAGGGCCCAATGAGCAGTTCTTC.

The chain is built from TRBV29-1 and TRBJ2-1; 8 bases fit TRBD2. The CDR3 runs to 18 residues. The V segment lost 3 bases and the J segment 5 bases; nucleotides outside the gene matches: 18. CDR1 is SQVTM, CDR2 ANQGSEA, per germline. In nucleotides, the CDR3 is TGCAGCGTTGAGAGGCCAGCGGGGGTTTCGTGGAATGACAATGAGCAGTTCTTC. This codes for CSVERPAGVSWNDNEQFF.

J is TRBJ2-2 and V is TRBV13; D remains ambiguous. Deletions cut 6 bases from V and 9 bases from J, with 14 bases between. The CDR3 is 13 residues long. Germline V lookup: CDR1 PRHDT, CDR2 FYEKMQ (reference sequence). The CDR3 spells CASSLQAPWELFF. The CDR3 DNA reads as TGTGCCAGCAGTCTTCAGGCGCCTTGGGAGCTGTTTTTT.

The chain carries TRBV7-9 and TRBJ1-4, with TRBD1 matching 9 bases. CDR3 length: 15 amino acids. J lost 7 bases, V lost 2 bases, and 5 bases had no gene match. CDR1 is SEHNR and CDR2 is FQNEAQ in the germline V gene (reference sequence). This CDR3 reads CASSLPTGGGEKLFF. The CDR3 DNA reads TGTGCCAGCAGCTTACCTACAGGGGGCGGTGAAAAACTGTTTTTT.